This T cell receptor (beta chain) was sequenced for a study of identifying expanded T cells in peripheral blood. This clone was detected once. Sequenced by immunoSEQ multiplex PCR; TCRdb stores in-frame clones only, minus some. The sample records some 90,000 clones, about 90% being singletons. Trimming took 0 bases from V and 6 from J; bases not matched to a gene: 8. This CDR3 is built from 16 residues. Germline loops: CDR1 MNHEY, CDR2 SVGAGI. This clonotype was sampled from a person aged 18 to 69 in good health. V gene TRBV6-5 combines with J gene TRBJ1-1; 9 positions match TRBD1. Sequenced sample: blood. The CDR3 loop is CASSYSNRGPFSEAFF. The DNA of the CDR3 is TGTGCCAGCAGTTACTCGAACAGGGGGCCTTTCTCTGAAGCTTTCTTT.